This T cell receptor beta chain was sequenced in a study of T cell repertoires in cytomegalovirus infection. Background on the study: Evidence of both CMV infection and a matching HLA type came from public TCR beta signatures.

TCRdb re-analysed the reads in MiXCR, keeping a single row per CDR3 protein. The top ten clones hold about 13% of a sample with around 530,000 distinct CDR3 sequences, about 30% of them seen once. Study-level findings and limits: People with CMV and the relevant HLA were identified by cumulative public TCR beta family frequency. CMV-specific TCR beta clonotypes restricted by HLA-C dominated the ex vivo response.

Note on this clonotype: Its antigen is as yet unknown.

The sequence was collected from a human donor in good health (CMV status not recorded). Some clones in this sample may be carry-over from other donors' samples. The sample consisted of PBMCs.

CDR3 bases: TGTGCCAGCGGAGAGGACAGGGGATATCAGCCCCAGCATTTT. Amino acids: CASGEDRGYQPQHF. The chain carries TRBV28 and TRBJ1-5, with TRBD1 identical over 9 bases. The germline V gene encodes CDR1 MDHEN and CDR2 SYDVKM. V gave up 8 bases and J gave up 5 bases; unmatched junction bases: 7. The CDR3 runs 14 residues.